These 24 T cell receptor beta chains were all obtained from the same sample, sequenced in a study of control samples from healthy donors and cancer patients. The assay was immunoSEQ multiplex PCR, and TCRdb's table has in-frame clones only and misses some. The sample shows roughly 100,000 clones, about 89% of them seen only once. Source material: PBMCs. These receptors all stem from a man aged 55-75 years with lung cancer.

The CDR3 DNA sequence: TGTGCCAGCAGCGTCAACGGGGGGAGGATCGATGGCTACACCTTC. As protein: CASSVNGGRIDGYTF. The chain combines TRBV14 with TRBJ1-2, with D tentatively TRBD1 (5 bases). With 5 bases removed from V and 6 bases from J, the gap between germline ends came to 19 bases. Germline V lookup: CDR1 SGHDN, CDR2 FVKESK. The CDR3 loop spans 15 amino acids.

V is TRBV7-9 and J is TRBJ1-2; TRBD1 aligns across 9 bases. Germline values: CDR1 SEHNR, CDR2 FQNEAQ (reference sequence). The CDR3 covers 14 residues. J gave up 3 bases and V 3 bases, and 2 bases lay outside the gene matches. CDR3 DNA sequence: TGTGCCAGCAGCTTCTGGACAGGGGACTATGGCTACACCTTC. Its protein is CASSFWTGDYGYTF.

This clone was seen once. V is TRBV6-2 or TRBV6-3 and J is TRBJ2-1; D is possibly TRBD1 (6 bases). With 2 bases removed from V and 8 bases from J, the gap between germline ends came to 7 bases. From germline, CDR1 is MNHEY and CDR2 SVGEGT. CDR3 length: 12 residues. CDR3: CASSYPGDEQFF. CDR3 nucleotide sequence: TGTGCCAGCAGTTACCCAGGGGATGAGCAGTTCTTC.

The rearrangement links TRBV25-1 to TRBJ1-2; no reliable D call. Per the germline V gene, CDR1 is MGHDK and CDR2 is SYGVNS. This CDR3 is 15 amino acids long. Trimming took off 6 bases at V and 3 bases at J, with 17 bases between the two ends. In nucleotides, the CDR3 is TGTGCCAGCAGACCGATGGGCAGCCGGGACTATGGCTACACCTTC. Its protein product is CASRPMGSRDYGYTF.

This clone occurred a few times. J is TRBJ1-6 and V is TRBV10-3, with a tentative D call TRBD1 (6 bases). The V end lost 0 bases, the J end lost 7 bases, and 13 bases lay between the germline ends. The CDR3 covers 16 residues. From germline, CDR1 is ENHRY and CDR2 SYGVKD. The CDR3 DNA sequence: TGTGCCATCAGTGAGTCGTGGGGAAGGGGGAATTCACCCCTCCACTTT. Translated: CAISESWGRGNSPLHF.

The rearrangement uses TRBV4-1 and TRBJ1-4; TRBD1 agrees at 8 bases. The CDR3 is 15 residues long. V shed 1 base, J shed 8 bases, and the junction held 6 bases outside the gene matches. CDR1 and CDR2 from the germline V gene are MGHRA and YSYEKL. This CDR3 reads CASSQGQGAREKLFF. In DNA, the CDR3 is TGCGCCAGCAGCCAAGGTCAGGGGGCGCGGGAAAAACTGTTTTTT.

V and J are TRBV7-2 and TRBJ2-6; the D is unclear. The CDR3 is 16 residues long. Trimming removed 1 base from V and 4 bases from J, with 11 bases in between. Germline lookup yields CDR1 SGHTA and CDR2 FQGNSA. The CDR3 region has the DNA TGTGCCAGCAGCTTAGGGCTCCCTAGGGGGGCCAACGTCCTGACTTTC. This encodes CASSLGLPRGANVLTF. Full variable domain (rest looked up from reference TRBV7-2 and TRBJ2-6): GAGVSQSPSNKVTEKGKDVELRCDPISGHTALYWYRQSLGQGLEFLIYFQGNSAPDKSGLPSDRFSAERTGGSVSTLTIQRTQQEDSAVYLCASSLGLPRGANVLTFGAGSRLTVL.

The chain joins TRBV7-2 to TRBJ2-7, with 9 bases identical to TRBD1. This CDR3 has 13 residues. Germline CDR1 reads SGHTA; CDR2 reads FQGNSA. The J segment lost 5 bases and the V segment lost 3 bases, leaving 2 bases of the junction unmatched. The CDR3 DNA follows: TGTGCCAGCAGCTTCGGGACAGGGAACGAGCAGTACGTC. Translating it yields CASSFGTGNEQYV.

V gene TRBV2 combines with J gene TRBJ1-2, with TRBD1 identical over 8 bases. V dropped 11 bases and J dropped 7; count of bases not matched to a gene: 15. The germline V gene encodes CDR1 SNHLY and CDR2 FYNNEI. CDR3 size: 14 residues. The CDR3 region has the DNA TGTGCCGCGGTGGGACAGGCGGCCCTAGGTGGCTACACCTTC. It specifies CAAVGQAALGGYTF.

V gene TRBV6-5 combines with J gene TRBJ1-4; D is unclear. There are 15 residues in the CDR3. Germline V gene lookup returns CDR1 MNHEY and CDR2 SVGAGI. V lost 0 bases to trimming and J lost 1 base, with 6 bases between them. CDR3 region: CASSYSSGTNEKLFF. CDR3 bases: TGTGCCAGCAGTTACTCGTCCGGAACTAATGAAAAACTGTTTTTT.

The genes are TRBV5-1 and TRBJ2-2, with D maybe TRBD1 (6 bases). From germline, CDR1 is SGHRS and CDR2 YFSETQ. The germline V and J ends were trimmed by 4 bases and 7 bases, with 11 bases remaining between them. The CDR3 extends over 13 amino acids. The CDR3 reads CASSGTSGGELFF. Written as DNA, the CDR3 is TGCGCCAGCAGCGGGACAAGTGGCGGGGAGCTGTTTTTT.

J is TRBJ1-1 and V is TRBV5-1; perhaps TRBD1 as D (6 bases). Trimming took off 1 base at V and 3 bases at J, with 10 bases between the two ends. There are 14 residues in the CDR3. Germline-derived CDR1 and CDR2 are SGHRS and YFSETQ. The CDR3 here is CASSLRGEDTEAFF. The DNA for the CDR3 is TGCGCCAGCAGCTTGAGGGGGGAGGACACTGAAGCTTTCTTT. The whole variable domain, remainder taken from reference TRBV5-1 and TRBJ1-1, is KAGVTQTPRYLIKTRGQQVTLSCSPISGHRSVSWYQQTPGQGLQFLFEYFSETQRNKGNFPGRFSGRQFSNSRSEMNVSTLELGDSALYLCASSLRGEDTEAFFGQGTRLTVV.

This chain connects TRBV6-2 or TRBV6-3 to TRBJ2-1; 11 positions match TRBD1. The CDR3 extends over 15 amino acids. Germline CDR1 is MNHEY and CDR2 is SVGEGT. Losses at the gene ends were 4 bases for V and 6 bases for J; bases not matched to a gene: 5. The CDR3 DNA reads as TGTGCCAGCAGTTCCGGGACAGGGGGTTTCAATGAGCAGTTCTTC. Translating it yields CASSSGTGGFNEQFF.

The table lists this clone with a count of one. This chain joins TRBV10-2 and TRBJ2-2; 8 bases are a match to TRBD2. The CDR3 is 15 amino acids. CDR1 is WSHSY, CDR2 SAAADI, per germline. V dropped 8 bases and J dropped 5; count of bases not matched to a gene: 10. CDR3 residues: CASGLAGPKTGELFF. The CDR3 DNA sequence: TGCGCCAGCGGGTTAGCGGGGCCTAAAACCGGGGAGCTGTTTTTT.

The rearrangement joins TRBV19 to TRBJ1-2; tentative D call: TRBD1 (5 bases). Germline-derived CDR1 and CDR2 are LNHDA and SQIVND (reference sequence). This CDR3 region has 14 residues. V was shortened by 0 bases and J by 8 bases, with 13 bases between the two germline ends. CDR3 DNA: TGTGCCAGTAGTATAGACGGAGGGACGTGGGGCTACACCTTC. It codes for CASSIDGGTWGYTF. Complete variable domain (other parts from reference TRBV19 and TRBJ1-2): DGGITQSPKYLFRKEGQNVTLSCEQNLNHDAMYWYRQDPGQGLRLIYYSQIVNDFQKGDIAEGYSVSREKKESFPLTVTSAQKNPTAFYLCASSIDGGTWGYTFGSGTRLTVV.

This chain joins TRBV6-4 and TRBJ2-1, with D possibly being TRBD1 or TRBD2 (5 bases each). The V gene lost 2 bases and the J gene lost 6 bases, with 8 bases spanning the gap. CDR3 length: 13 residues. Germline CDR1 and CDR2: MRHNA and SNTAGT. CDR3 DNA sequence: TGTGCCAGCAGTGACGGGACCGCCAATGAGCAGTTCTTC. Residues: CASSDGTANEQFF.

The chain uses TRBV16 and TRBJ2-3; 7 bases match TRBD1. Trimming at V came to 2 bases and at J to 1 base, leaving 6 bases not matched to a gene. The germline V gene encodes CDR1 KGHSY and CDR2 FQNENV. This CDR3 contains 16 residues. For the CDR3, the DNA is TGTGCCAGCAGCCAACTAACAGGGGTGGGCACAGATACGCAGTATTTT. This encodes CASSQLTGVGTDTQYF.

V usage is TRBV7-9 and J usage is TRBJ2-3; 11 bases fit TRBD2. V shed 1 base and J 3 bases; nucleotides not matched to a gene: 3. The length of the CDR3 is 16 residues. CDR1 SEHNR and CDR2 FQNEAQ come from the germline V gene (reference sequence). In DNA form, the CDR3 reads TGTGCCAGCAGCTTAGGGGCTAGCGGGGGGACAGATACGCAGTATTTT. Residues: CASSLGASGGTDTQYF.

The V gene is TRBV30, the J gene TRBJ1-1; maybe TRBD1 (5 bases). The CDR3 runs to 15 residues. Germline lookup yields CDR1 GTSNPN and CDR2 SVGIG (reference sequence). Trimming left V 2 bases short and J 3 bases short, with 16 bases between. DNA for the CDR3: TGTGCCTGGAGTAAACTGGGACTTCAGGACACTGAAGCTTTCTTT. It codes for CAWSKLGLQDTEAFF.

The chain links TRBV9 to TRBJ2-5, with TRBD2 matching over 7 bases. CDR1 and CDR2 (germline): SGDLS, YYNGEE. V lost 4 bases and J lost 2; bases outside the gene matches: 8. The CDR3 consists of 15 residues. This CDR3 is CASSSRGAGQETQYF. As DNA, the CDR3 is TGTGCCAGCAGCTCAAGAGGAGCGGGGCAAGAGACCCAGTACTTC. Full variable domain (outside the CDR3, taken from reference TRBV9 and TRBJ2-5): DSGVTQTPKHLITATGQRVTLRCSPRSGDLSVYWYQQSLDQGLQFLIQYYNGEERAKGNILERFSAQQFPDLHSELNLSSLELGDSALYFCASSSRGAGQETQYFGPGTRLLVL.

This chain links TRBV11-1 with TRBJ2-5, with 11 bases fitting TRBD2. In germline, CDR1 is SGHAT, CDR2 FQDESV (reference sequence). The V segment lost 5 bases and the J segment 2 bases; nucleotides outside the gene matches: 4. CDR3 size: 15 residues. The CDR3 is CASSPRTSGQETQYF. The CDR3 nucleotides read TGTGCCAGCAGCCCGAGGACTAGCGGGCAAGAGACCCAGTACTTC.

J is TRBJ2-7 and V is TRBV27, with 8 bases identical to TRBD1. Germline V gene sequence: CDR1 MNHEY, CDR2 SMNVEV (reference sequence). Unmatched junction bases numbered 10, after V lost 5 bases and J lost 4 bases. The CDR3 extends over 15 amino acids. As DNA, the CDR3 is TGTGCCAGCAGTCTACAGACAGGGGTCAGGTACGAGCAGTACTTC. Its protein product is CASSLQTGVRYEQYF.

The CDR3 nucleotides read TGTGCCAGCATGTCAGGGGCCGAGGCCCCCCTCCACTTT. As protein: CASMSGAEAPLHF. The chain joins TRBV10-3 to TRBJ1-6; tentative D call: TRBD1 (6 bases). Trimming stripped 10 bases from V and 13 bases from J, with 20 bases between. CDR3 length: 13 residues. CDR1 is ENHRY and CDR2 is SYGVKD in the germline V gene.

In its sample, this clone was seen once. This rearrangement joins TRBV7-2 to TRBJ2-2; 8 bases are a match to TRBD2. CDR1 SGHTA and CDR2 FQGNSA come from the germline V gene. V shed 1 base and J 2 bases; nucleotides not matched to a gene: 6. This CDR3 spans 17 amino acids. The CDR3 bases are TGTGCCAGCAGCTTAGGGCGTCTAGCGGGTAACACCGGGGAGCTGTTTTTT. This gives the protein CASSLGRLAGNTGELFF.